This T cell receptor (beta chain) was obtained from a study of blood T cell repertoires in COVID-19. About the research overall: The United States, Italy and Spain supplied acute and convalescent COVID-19 samples. In each case, the material was cDNA or gDNA derived from T cells, B-cell-depleted T cells, or PBMCs.

In the original workflow: Reference gene primer amplification in the assay estimated nucleated cell counts. TCRdb's table, derived via immunoSEQ multiplex PCR, lists solely in-frame clones and lacks some. V and J calls and clone size are copied from that table; D and trimming were computed from the DNA. The sample lists under 250,000 clones; around three quarters were seen once. The receptor comes from a woman aged 65 to 85 with acute or convalescent COVID-19. Sequencing used peripheral blood.

CDR3: CASSLGGLYNEQFF. The CDR3 bases are TGTGCCAGCAGCTTGGGGGGCCTCTACAATGAGCAGTTCTTC. V gene TRBV5-6 combines with J gene TRBJ2-1; D is possibly TRBD1 (5 bases). Trimming took 0 bases from V and 3 from J, leaving 7 bases between them. Germline CDR1 SGHDT, CDR2 YYEEEE. This CDR3 contains 14 residues.